These 21 T cell receptor beta chains came from one sample sequenced in a study of blood T cell repertoires in COVID-19. Generated by immunoSEQ multiplex PCR, the TCRdb table keeps only in-frame clones and is missing some. The table shows some 300,000 clones, with 90% to 95% occurring only once. Input material: PBMCs or T cells enriched from blood (not recorded which). These receptors came from a woman under 40 who had been exposed to COVID-19.

The chain uses TRBV28 and TRBJ1-2; 12 nucleotides line up with TRBD1. This CDR3 spans 15 amino acids. Germline-derived CDR1 and CDR2 are MDHEN and SYDVKM. With V trimmed by 3 bases and J by 8 bases, 7 bases remained unmatched. The CDR3 coding sequence is TGTGCCAGCAGTTTGGGACAGGGGGCGGTAAGGGGCTACACCTTC. It codes for CASSLGQGAVRGYTF.

The rearrangement links TRBV18 to TRBJ2-2; 7 nucleotides agree with TRBD1. V trimming: 3 bases; J trimming: 4 bases; junction bases outside the gene matches: 11. Germline CDR1 and CDR2: KGHSH and LQKENI. The CDR3 loop spans 17 amino acids. This chain's CDR3 is CASSPQSGQVSTGELFF. CDR3 nucleotide sequence: TGTGCCAGCTCACCTCAATCTGGACAGGTTTCCACCGGGGAGCTGTTTTTT.

The V call is TRBV10-3, the J call TRBJ2-1; the D gene is possibly TRBD2 (6 bases). The CDR3 is 15 residues long. CDR1 is ENHRY and CDR2 is SYGVKD in the germline V gene. V shed 3 bases and J shed 0 bases, with 9 bases lying between them. The CDR3 loop reads CAISDSGSSYNEQFF. The CDR3 DNA sequence: TGTGCCATCAGTGATAGCGGTAGCTCCTACAATGAGCAGTTCTTC.

The V gene is TRBV18, the J gene TRBJ1-1, with a tentative D call TRBD1 (6 bases). Trimming stripped 6 bases from V and 2 bases from J, with 13 bases between. Germline CDR1 and CDR2: KGHSH and LQKENI. The CDR3 sequence is 14 residues long. The CDR3, as DNA: TGTGCCAGCTCCGCACAGGGCGGAAACACTGAAGCTTTCTTT. It yields the protein CASSAQGGNTEAFF.

V usage is TRBV2 and J usage is TRBJ2-7; D uncertain. CDR1 SNHLY and CDR2 FYNNEI come from the germline V gene. V was pared by 4 bases and J by 2 bases, with 15 bases between. The CDR3 is 15 residues long. CDR3 sequence: CASSVPPRRTYEQYF. The CDR3 region has the DNA TGTGCCAGCAGTGTTCCCCCCCGGAGAACCTACGAGCAGTACTTC. Using reference TRBV2 and TRBJ2-7 for the parts outside the CDR3, the full variable domain is EPEVTQTPSHQVTQMGQEVILRCVPISNHLYFYWYRQILGQKVEFLVSFYNNEISEKSEIFDDQFSVERPDGSNFTLKIRSTKLEDSAMYFCASSVPPRRTYEQYFGPGTRLTVT.

J is TRBJ1-1 and V is TRBV4-1; D is unresolved. This CDR3 is built from 14 residues. Germline loops: CDR1 MGHRA, CDR2 YSYEKL. V lost 1 base and J 1 base, leaving 7 bases between the germline ends. CDR3 loop: CASSQGRENTEAFF. For the CDR3, the DNA is TGCGCCAGCAGCCAAGGGCGGGAGAACACTGAAGCTTTCTTT.

This clone was counted once. V and J are TRBV4-2 and TRBJ2-7; tentatively, D is TRBD2 (7 bases). The germline V gene encodes CDR1 LGHNA and CDR2 YNFKEQ. The CDR3 totals 14 residues. V dropped 1 base and J dropped 2 bases, with 9 bases sitting between them. CDR3 residues: CASSQGGGAYEQYF. CDR3 bases: TGTGCCAGCAGCCAAGGAGGGGGGGCCTACGAGCAGTACTTC.

The rearrangement joins TRBV4-2 to TRBJ1-5, with 9 bases that match TRBD1. Trimming cost V 3 bases and J 0 bases; bases outside gene matches: 6. Looked up from germline, CDR1 is LGHNA and CDR2 is YNFKEQ. The CDR3 sequence is 17 residues long. For the CDR3, the DNA is TGTGCCAGCAGCCACGGGACAGGGAAGAATAGCAATCAGCCCCAGCATTTT. Translated: CASSHGTGKNSNQPQHF.

The V gene is TRBV2, the J gene TRBJ1-1, with D perhaps TRBD1 (5 bases). Between the trimmed V and J ends, which lost 5 bases and 0 bases, there was a span of 10 bases. The length of the CDR3 is 14 residues. Germline CDR1 and CDR2: SNHLY and FYNNEI. CDR3 sequence: CASSRRQLNTEAFF. The CDR3 nucleotides are TGTGCCAGCAGTAGACGACAGTTGAACACTGAAGCTTTCTTT.

The V and J genes are TRBV27 and TRBJ2-3; 12 nucleotides line up with TRBD1. Trimming removed 4 bases from V and 5 bases from J; junction bases left unmatched: 7. The CDR3 is 16 residues long. Per the germline V gene, CDR1 is MNHEY and CDR2 is SMNVEV (reference sequence). As DNA, the CDR3 is TGTGCCAGCAGTTATGGGGGACAGGGGGCGAAAGATACGCAGTATTTT. Protein sequence: CASSYGGQGAKDTQYF.

The chain has TRBV19 and TRBJ2-7; 8 bases fit TRBD2. The V gene's germline CDR1 is LNHDA and CDR2 SQIVND (reference sequence). J was trimmed by 0 bases and V by 3 bases; bases with no gene match: 10. CDR3 length: 17 amino acids. CDR3 sequence: CASSIMGGAGGSYEQYF. CDR3 coding DNA: TGTGCCAGTAGTATTATGGGAGGGGCGGGAGGCTCCTACGAGCAGTACTTC. Supplemented by reference TRBV19 and TRBJ2-7, the full variable domain reads DGGITQSPKYLFRKEGQNVTLSCEQNLNHDAMYWYRQDPGQGLRLIYYSQIVNDFQKGDIAEGYSVSREKKESFPLTVTSAQKNPTAFYLCASSIMGGAGGSYEQYFGPGTRLTVT.

The chain couples TRBV24-1 to TRBJ2-3; 8 nucleotides agree with TRBD2. J gave up 5 bases and V 4 bases, and 13 bases lay outside the gene matches. This CDR3 comprises 17 residues. The germline V gene has CDR1 KGHDR and CDR2 SFDVKD. CDR3 in DNA: TGTGCCACCAGTGACCTCGGCGGGCCGGGGGGGCGAGATACGCAGTATTTT. Translated, it gives CATSDLGGPGGRDTQYF.

The chain couples TRBV6-1 to TRBJ1-3, with TRBD1 matching over 7 bases. The CDR3 loop spans 17 amino acids. The J segment lost 0 bases and the V segment lost 4 bases, leaving 9 bases of the junction unmatched. Germline assignment: CDR1 MNHNS and CDR2 SASEGT. The CDR3 spells CASSARTGPSSGNTIYF. The CDR3 DNA follows: TGTGCCAGCAGTGCTCGGACAGGACCTAGCTCTGGAAACACCATATATTTT.

The chain couples TRBV27 to TRBJ1-4; TRBD1 might be the D (5 bases). CDR1 is MNHEY and CDR2 is SMNVEV in the germline V gene (reference sequence). V shed 3 bases and J shed 4 bases, with 12 bases lying between them. The CDR3 runs to 15 residues. The CDR3 spells CASSFGYRSNEKLFF. CDR3 nucleotide sequence: TGTGCCAGCAGTTTTGGTTACAGGAGTAATGAAAAACTGTTTTTT.

This chain connects TRBV4-1 to TRBJ2-5, with TRBD2 identical over 8 bases. Per the germline V gene, CDR1 is MGHRA and CDR2 is YSYEKL. Trimming removed 0 bases from V and 5 bases from J; junction bases left unmatched: 5. The CDR3 is made up of 15 amino acids. The CDR3: CASSQEPRGGETQYF. The CDR3 region has the DNA TGCGCCAGCAGCCAAGAACCCCGGGGGGGCGAGACCCAGTACTTC.

This clone was counted once. This chain joins TRBV10-2 and TRBJ1-2; perhaps TRBD1 as D (5 bases). V lost 2 bases, J lost 8 bases, and 9 bases lay in between. CDR1 is WSHSY and CDR2 is SAAADI in the germline V gene. This CDR3 is 12 amino acids long. Here the CDR3 reads CASSEDRRGYTF. CDR3 DNA: TGCGCCAGCAGTGAGGACAGAAGAGGCTACACCTTC.

The chain links TRBV11-2 to TRBJ1-1; D call uncertain. The CDR3 spans 13 residues. The V gene lost 2 bases and the J gene lost 0 bases, with 4 bases spanning the gap. Germline V lookup: CDR1 SGHAT, CDR2 FQNNGV. CDR3 in DNA: TGTGCCAGCAGCTTAATCGTGAACACTGAAGCTTTCTTT. This sequence encodes CASSLIVNTEAFF. The full variable domain, in which reference TRBV11-2 and TRBJ1-1 provide the parts outside the CDR3, is EAGVAQSPRYKIIEKRQSVAFWCNPISGHATLYWYQQILGQGPKLLIQFQNNGVVDDSQLPKDRFSAERLKGVDSTLKIQPAKLEDSAVYLCASSLIVNTEAFFGQGTRLTVV.

The chain uses TRBV7-2 and TRBJ2-7; the D gene is possibly TRBD2 (6 bases). Trimming pared 5 bases from V and 2 bases from J, leaving 19 bases between. Germline-derived CDR1 and CDR2 are SGHTA and FQGNSA. This CDR3 contains 16 residues. DNA for the CDR3: TGTGCCAGCAGCCCTTTATTGGGGACGGGAGCCTACGAGCAGTACTTC. This translates into CASSPLLGTGAYEQYF. The full variable domain, with the rest looked up from reference TRBV7-2 and TRBJ2-7, is GAGVSQSPSNKVTEKGKDVELRCDPISGHTALYWYRQSLGQGLEFLIYFQGNSAPDKSGLPSDRFSAERTGGSVSTLTIQRTQQEDSAVYLCASSPLLGTGAYEQYFGPGTRLTVT.

V is TRBV15 and J is TRBJ1-2, with 10 nucleotides matching TRBD1. V trimming: 5 bases; J trimming: 3 bases; junction bases outside the gene matches: 6. Looked up from germline, CDR1 is LNHNV and CDR2 is YYDKDF (reference sequence). The CDR3 loop spans 15 amino acids. CDR3 region: CATSDRDRGDYGYTF. The CDR3 nucleotides read TGTGCCACCAGCGACCGGGACAGGGGAGACTATGGCTACACCTTC.

The V gene is TRBV21-1, the J gene TRBJ1-1; no check of the table's D call, TRBD1, against the DNA was made. TRBV21-1 is a recognized pseudogene. The CDR3 is made up of 14 amino acids. CDR3 loop: CASSLRTGRFEAFF. The CDR3, as DNA: TGTGCCAGCAGCTTGAGGACAGGGCGATTTGAAGCTTTCTTT.

The table lists this clone with a count of one. The chain combines TRBV7-9 with TRBJ1-4; tentatively, D is TRBD1 (5 bases). V gave up 4 bases and J gave up 7 bases, with 16 bases separating them. Per germline, CDR1 SEHNR and CDR2 FQNEAQ (reference sequence). The CDR3 runs to 15 residues. This CDR3 reads CASSWGWGESEKLFF. CDR3 nucleotide sequence: TGTGCCAGCAGCTGGGGATGGGGGGAGAGTGAAAAACTGTTTTTT.